This T cell receptor (beta chain) was obtained from a study of T cells after yellow fever vaccination. General study findings and limits: Across the CD4 and CD8 compartments, a small share of clonotypes was present in both. The bulk population could contribute abundant contaminating clonotypes to FACS-sorted repertoires.

Notes on this clonotype: As yet, its antigen is unknown.

CDR1 is SGHTA, CDR2 FQGNSA, per germline. The V end lost 7 bases, the J end lost 0 bases, and 16 bases lay between the germline ends. CDR3 size: 16 residues. For TCR, cDNA came from 5'RACE template switching, which added a universal primer site and UMIs. TCRdb re-called the 5' RACE reads through MiXCR, storing one row per CDR3 protein. The table records 240,000 or so distinct CDR3 sequences, 6% to 7.5% of them present only once. The rearrangement uses TRBV7-2 and TRBJ2-4; D call uncertain. Sequencing used CD4+ T cells sorted from PBMCs, obtained 15 days after the yellow fever booster vaccination. This receptor was taken from a young man who received the YFV17D yellow fever vaccine. CDR3 sequence: CASTLGNLLAKNIQYF. As DNA, the CDR3 is TGTGCCAGCACCTTGGGGAACCTGCTAGCCAAAAACATTCAGTACTTC.